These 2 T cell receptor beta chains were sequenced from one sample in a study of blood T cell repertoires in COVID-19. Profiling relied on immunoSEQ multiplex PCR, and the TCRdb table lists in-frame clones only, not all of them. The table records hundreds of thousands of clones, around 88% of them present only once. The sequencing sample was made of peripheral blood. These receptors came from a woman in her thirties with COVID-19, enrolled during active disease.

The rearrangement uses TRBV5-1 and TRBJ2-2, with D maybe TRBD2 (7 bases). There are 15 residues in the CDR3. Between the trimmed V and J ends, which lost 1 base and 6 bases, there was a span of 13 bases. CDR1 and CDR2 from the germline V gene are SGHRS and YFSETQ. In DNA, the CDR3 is TGCGCCAGCAGCTTGTGGGGGGGCGCATCCGGGGAGCTGTTTTTT. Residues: CASSLWGGASGELFF.

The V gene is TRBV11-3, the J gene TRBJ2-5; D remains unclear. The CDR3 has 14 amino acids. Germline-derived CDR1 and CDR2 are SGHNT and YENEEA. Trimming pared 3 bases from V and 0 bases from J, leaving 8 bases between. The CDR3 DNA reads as TGTGCCAGCAGCTTTTCCGGGTACCAAGAGACCCAGTACTTC. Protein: CASSFSGYQETQYF.